The source of this T cell receptor (beta chain) is a study of early T cells in non-severe SARS-CoV-2 infection (dated by TCRdb to 2020 to 2023). About the full investigation: Bulk RNA from unsorted whole blood was used for TCR sequencing, so alpha and beta chains could not be paired.

Set within a cohort of healthcare workers in London, UK, this nested case-control study involved weekly PCR testing of nasopharyngeal swabs along with blood sampling. Healthcare workers were enrolled in the week of the UK lockdown, from 23 to 31 March 2020, and were followed every week for up to roughly 15 weeks. Ends trimmed: V by 7 bases, J by 9 bases; bases unmatched to a gene: 4. CDR1 and CDR2, looked up from the germline V gene, are SQVTM and ANQGSEA. The CDR3 goes from the cysteine to the phenylalanine over 11 residues. Just the 33-base CDR3 DNA is kept, in frame starting at base 1. This clonotype has more than one count but fewer than ten. No antigen is known for it. The record has no base qualities; no much larger clone is one base away. What the authors observed across the whole study: VDJdb matching was skewed toward anti-spike CD8 responses and likely underestimated virus-specific expansions by missing private and CD4 specificities.

Library preparation employed 5' RACE. Sequencing was performed on a NextSeq 500. Unique molecular identifiers were attached to individual cDNA molecules in the TCR library protocol so that sequencing error and PCR bias could be corrected. Sequencing covered both TCR alpha and beta chains, and within each sample the abundances of alpha and beta sequences were tightly co-correlated. On the authors' methods: Decombinator V4 was used to annotate TCR sequences for V gene, J gene and CDR3. Expanded TCRs were defined as changing significantly between any two time points under a Poisson model with p below 0.0001. TCR abundances were normalised to the total number of TCRs sequenced per sample and were expressed as counts per million. MAIT TCRs were defined by TRAV1-2 paired with TRAJ12, TRAJ20 or TRAJ33, and iNKT TCRs by TRAV10 paired with TRAJ18. VDJdb, accessed 1 November 2021, was searched for CMV, EBV and SARS-CoV-2 annotated TCRs, excluding TCRs annotated for multiple antigens. The public reads were run again by TCRdb, first through fastp at Q25 and then through MiXCR, and only productive beta chains were kept. CDR3 protein duplicates are merged, each entry listing the most common genes and DNA. These V and J calls are TCRdb output, not the study's own analysis. Recorded for this sample are around 70,000 distinct CDR3 sequences; about 12% of them occurred a single time. The ten largest make up around 4.3% of the sample.

The sequencing input was whole blood. The origin of this receptor is an adult who was a healthcare worker with PCR-confirmed SARS-CoV-2 infection or an uninfected control (not recorded which). The chain is assembled from TRBV29-1 and TRBJ2-1; 9 central nucleotides agree with TRBD1. In nucleotides, the sequence is TGCAGCGCCCTGGGACAGGGTGAGCAGTTCTTC. Its coded protein is CSALGQGEQFF.